The 10 T cell receptor beta chains listed next were all sequenced from one sample in a study of beta chain features in type 1 diabetes. The entirety of the isolated RNA underwent reverse transcription, so expressed TCRB transcripts were sequenced. Some clones are missing from TCRdb's copy, which holds only in-frame ones; the method was immunoSEQ multiplex PCR. The table records over 700,000 clones, about 17% of them present only once. The sample taken for sequencing was naive CD4+ T cells from blood. The receptors derive from a young woman in good health.

The V gene is TRBV4-3, the J gene TRBJ2-3; D not certain. The germline gives CDR1 LGHNA, CDR2 YSLEER. This CDR3 spans 15 amino acids. V shed 3 bases and J shed 6 bases, with 16 bases lying between them. CDR3 sequence: CASSHGPSKRDTQYF. CDR3 nucleotide sequence: TGCGCCAGCAGCCACGGGCCTTCAAAAAGGGATACGCAGTATTTT.

This clone was seen more than once but under ten times. CDR3 in DNA: TGTGCCATCAGTGACTCACAGGGGGCAGGGACCCAGTACTTC. Translated: CAISDSQGAGTQYF. The chain has TRBV10-3 and TRBJ2-5; TRBD1 matches 9 bases. The trim removed 3 bases at V and 7 bases at J, leaving 6 bases unmatched. Germline CDR1 and CDR2: ENHRY and SYGVKD. This CDR3 is built from 14 residues.

This clone was counted between two and nine times. The chain carries TRBV19 and TRBJ2-2; the D call may be TRBD1 or TRBD2 (5 bases each). Germline-derived CDR1 and CDR2 are LNHDA and SQIVND (reference sequence). V gave up 6 bases and J gave up 4 bases, with 21 bases separating them. There are 17 residues in the CDR3. Written as DNA, the CDR3 is TGTGCCAGTAGATCTAGGACATTTTGGGACCCCACCGGGGAGCTGTTTTTT. It specifies CASRSRTFWDPTGELFF.

This clone was seen a handful of times. V gene TRBV6-6 combines with J gene TRBJ2-7; no clear D gene. Between the trimmed V and J ends, which lost 2 bases and 2 bases, there was a span of 10 bases. This CDR3 is 14 amino acids long. CDR1 and CDR2 (germline): MNHNY, SVGAGI (reference sequence). CDR3 nucleotide sequence: TGTGCCAGCAGTTACGGCGAGGAAACCTACGAGCAGTACTTC. Protein sequence: CASSYGEETYEQYF.

This sequence joins TRBV6-6 and TRBJ2-1, with D hard to call. The CDR3 has 15 amino acids. V was pared by 6 bases and J by 7 bases, with 19 bases between. Looked up from germline, CDR1 is MNHNY and CDR2 is SVGAGI (reference sequence). The CDR3 coding sequence is TGTGCCAGCAGCCGAGGAACCGGGCGCACGAATGAGCAGTTCTTC. This sequence encodes CASSRGTGRTNEQFF.

This chain uses TRBV21-1 with TRBJ2-7; the table's D call TRBD2 went unverified against the DNA. TRBV21-1 is reported as a pseudogene. The CDR3 totals 14 residues. In DNA form, the CDR3 reads TGTGCCAGCAGCACTAGCGGGAATGAGAACGAGCAGTACTTC. This codes for CASSTSGNENEQYF.

This sequence joins TRBV5-1 and TRBJ2-3; D possibly corresponds to TRBD2 (6 bases). Trimming left V 4 bases short and J 3 bases short, with 15 bases between. Per germline, CDR1 SGHRS and CDR2 YFSETQ. This CDR3 spans 15 amino acids. CDR3 DNA sequence: TGCGCCAGCAGCGACCATTCCGGAGGGACAGATACGCAGTATTTT. Protein sequence: CASSDHSGGTDTQYF.

This chain joins TRBV5-6 and TRBJ2-2; D remains ambiguous. This CDR3 region has 15 residues. CDR1 is SGHDT, CDR2 YYEEEE, per germline. V was clipped by 2 bases and J by 3 bases, with 11 bases between them. CDR3 in DNA: TGTGCCAGCAGCTTTGGGAACGCCTACACCGGGGAGCTGTTTTTT. Protein product: CASSFGNAYTGELFF.

V gene TRBV19 combines with J gene TRBJ2-1; possible D gene TRBD2, 6 bases. Germline V gives CDR1 LNHDA, CDR2 SQIVND (reference sequence). The CDR3 has 16 amino acids. Trimming took off 4 bases at V and 6 bases at J, with 19 bases between the two ends. CDR3 DNA sequence: TGTGCCAGTAGTAGGGGACTCTGGGAGTCGGGCAATGAGCAGTTCTTC. Its protein product is CASSRGLWESGNEQFF.

The chain's CDR3 is CASSSLGSEETQYF. The CDR3 DNA reads TGTGCCAGCAGCTCTTTGGGCAGCGAAGAGACCCAGTACTTC. The rearrangement links TRBV6-5 to TRBJ2-5; no clear D. Trimming removed 6 bases at V and 3 bases at J, with 14 bases between. The CDR3 spans 14 residues. Germline V gives CDR1 MNHEY, CDR2 SVGAGI.